This TCR beta chain was captured in a study of human T cells and chemical hapten exposure. About the research overall: Diphenylcyclopropenone was applied weekly to patients' scalps across the approximately 25-week study.

As to time point: patch test 3, about 24 weeks after DPC sensitization. The treatment: therapeutic diphenylcyclopropenone sensitization with weekly scalp DPC. This clonotype was seen many times. Each CDR3 protein is one row after TCRdb ran MiXCR on the RACE reads. The data show tens of thousands of distinct CDR3 sequences, more than 10% seen once. The receptor's source is a woman aged 45 to 65 with alopecia areata. Some clones in this sample may be carry-over from other donors' samples. The sample consisted of whole blood, taken in connection with sensitization to the hapten diphenylcyclopropenone (DPC).

In DNA form, the CDR3 reads TGTGCCAGCAGTCCCGTTGGGGCCGGAGCTTGGGGCTACACCTTC. Its protein product is CASSPVGAGAWGYTF. The rearrangement joins TRBV28 to TRBJ1-2; the D gene is possibly TRBD1 (5 bases). The CDR3 runs 15 residues. Germline V lookup: CDR1 MDHEN, CDR2 SYDVKM. V was shortened by 5 bases and J by 8 bases, with 21 bases between the two germline ends.